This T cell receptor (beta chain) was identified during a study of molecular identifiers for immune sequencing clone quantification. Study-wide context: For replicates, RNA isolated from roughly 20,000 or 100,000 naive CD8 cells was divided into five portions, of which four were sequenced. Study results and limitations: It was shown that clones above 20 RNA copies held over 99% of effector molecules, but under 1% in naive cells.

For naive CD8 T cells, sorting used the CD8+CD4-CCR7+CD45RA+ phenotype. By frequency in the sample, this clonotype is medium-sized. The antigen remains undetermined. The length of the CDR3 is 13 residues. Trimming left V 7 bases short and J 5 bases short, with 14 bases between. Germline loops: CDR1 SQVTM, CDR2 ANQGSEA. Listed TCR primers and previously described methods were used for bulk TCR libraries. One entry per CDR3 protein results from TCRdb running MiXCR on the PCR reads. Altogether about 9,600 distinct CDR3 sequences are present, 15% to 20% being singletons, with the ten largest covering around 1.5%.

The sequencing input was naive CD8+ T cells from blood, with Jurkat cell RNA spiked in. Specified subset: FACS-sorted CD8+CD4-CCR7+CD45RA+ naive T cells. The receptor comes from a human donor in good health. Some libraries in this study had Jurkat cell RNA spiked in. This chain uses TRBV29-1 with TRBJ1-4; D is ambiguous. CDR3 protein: CSAGSGSNEKLFF. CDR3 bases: TGCAGCGCTGGGTCAGGAAGCAATGAAAAACTGTTTTTT.